Listed here are 3 T cell receptor beta chains from one sample, sequenced in a study of T cells after yellow fever vaccination. One entry per CDR3 protein, called by TCRdb with MiXCR from the 5' RACE reads. The sample consists of about 300,000 distinct CDR3 sequences, about 10% of them appearing once. The source material was CD4+ T cells sorted from PBMCs, sampled 5 days after the yellow fever booster vaccination. Source of these receptors: a man aged 18 to 35 who received the YFV17D yellow fever vaccine.

The chain couples TRBV7-2 to TRBJ1-2, with a tentative D call TRBD1 (6 bases). The CDR3 length is 17 residues. Germline V lookup: CDR1 SGHTA, CDR2 FQGNSA. With 1 base removed from V and 4 bases from J, the gap between germline ends came to 19 bases. CDR3 in DNA: TGTGCCAGCAGCTTAGTGGGGGGGGCGCGCCAGGCCTATGGCTACACCTTC. Translation: CASSLVGGARQAYGYTF.

There are a few counts of this clonotype. V gene TRBV5-1 combines with J gene TRBJ1-5; D gene uncertain. The V gene lost 0 bases and the J gene lost 7 bases, with 8 bases spanning the gap. The CDR3 runs to 13 residues. Germline lookup yields CDR1 SGHRS and CDR2 YFSETQ. In DNA, the CDR3 is TGCGCCAGCAGCTTGGGGCGGCACCAGCCCCAGCATTTT. Translating gives CASSLGRHQPQHF.

This chain joins TRBV28 and TRBJ1-2; 8 nucleotides match TRBD1. The V segment lost 4 bases and the J segment 3 bases; nucleotides outside the gene matches: 7. The CDR3 length is 15 residues. Germline lookup yields CDR1 MDHEN and CDR2 SYDVKM. Written as DNA, the CDR3 is TGTGCCAGCAGTTCCGGACAGGGAGGACACTATGGCTACACCTTC. Amino acid sequence: CASSSGQGGHYGYTF.